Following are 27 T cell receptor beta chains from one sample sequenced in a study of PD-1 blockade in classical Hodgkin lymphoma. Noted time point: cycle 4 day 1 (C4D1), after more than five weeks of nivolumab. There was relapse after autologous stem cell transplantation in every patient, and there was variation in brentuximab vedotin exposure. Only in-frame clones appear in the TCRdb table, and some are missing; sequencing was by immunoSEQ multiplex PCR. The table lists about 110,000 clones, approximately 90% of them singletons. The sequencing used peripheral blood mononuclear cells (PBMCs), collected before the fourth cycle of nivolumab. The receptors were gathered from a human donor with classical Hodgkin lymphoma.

The CDR3 spells CASSLSRSYEQYF. CDR3 coding DNA: TGCGCCAGCAGCTTGTCCCGTTCCTACGAGCAGTACTTC. This chain uses TRBV5-1 with TRBJ2-7; no firm D call. The ends were cut back, 1 base at V and 1 base at J, with 6 bases in the middle. CDR1 and CDR2 from the germline V gene are SGHRS and YFSETQ. The CDR3 contains 13 residues.

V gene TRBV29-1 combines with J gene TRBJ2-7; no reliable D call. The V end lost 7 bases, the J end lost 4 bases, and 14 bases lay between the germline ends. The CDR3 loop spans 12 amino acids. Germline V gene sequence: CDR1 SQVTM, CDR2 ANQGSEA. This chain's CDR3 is CSATFRSYEQYF. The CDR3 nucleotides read TGCAGCGCGACCTTCAGATCTTACGAGCAGTACTTC.

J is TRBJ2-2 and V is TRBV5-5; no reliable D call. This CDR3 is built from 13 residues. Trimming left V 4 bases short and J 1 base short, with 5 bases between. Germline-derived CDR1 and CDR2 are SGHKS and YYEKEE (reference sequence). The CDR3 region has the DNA TGTGCCAGCAGCGCCAGGAACACCGGGGAGCTGTTTTTT. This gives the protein CASSARNTGELFF.

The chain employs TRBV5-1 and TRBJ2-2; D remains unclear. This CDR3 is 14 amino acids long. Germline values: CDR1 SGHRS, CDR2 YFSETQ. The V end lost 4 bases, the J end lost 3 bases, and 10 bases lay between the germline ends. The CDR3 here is CASSDYRDTGELFF. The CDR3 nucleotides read TGCGCCAGCAGCGATTACAGAGACACCGGGGAGCTGTTTTTT.

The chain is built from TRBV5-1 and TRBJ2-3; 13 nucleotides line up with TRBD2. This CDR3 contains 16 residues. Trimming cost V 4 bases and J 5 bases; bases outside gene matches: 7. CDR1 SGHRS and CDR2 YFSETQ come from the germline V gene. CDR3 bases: TGCGCCAGCAGCGAGACTAGCGGGAGGTTCGGAGATACGCAGTATTTT. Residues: CASSETSGRFGDTQYF.

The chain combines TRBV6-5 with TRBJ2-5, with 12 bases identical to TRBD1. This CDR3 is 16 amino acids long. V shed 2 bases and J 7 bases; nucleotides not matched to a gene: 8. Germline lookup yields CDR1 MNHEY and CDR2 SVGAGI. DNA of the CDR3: TGTGCCAGCAGTTACGAAGGGACAGGGGGCCTAGGGACCCAGTACTTC. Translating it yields CASSYEGTGGLGTQYF.

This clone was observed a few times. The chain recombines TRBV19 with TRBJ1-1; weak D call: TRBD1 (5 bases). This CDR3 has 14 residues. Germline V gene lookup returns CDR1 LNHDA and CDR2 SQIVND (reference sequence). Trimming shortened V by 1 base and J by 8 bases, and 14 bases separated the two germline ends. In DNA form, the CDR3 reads TGTGCCAGTAGTATAGTACCGGGGCTGCAGGAAGCTTTCTTT. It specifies CASSIVPGLQEAFF.

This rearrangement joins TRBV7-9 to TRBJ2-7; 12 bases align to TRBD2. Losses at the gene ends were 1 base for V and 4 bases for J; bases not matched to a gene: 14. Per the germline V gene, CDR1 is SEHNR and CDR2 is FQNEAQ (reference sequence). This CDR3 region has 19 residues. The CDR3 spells CASSLGASGRAGGEYEQYF. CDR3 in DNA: TGTGCCAGCAGCTTAGGAGCTAGCGGGAGGGCCGGTGGCGAGTACGAGCAGTACTTC. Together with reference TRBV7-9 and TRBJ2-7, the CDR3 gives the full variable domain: DTGVSQNPRHKITKRGQNVTFRCDPISEHNRLYWYRQTLGQGPEFLTYFQNEAQLEKSRLLSDRFSAERPKGSFSTLEIQRTEQGDSAMYLCASSLGASGRAGGEYEQYFGPGTRLTVT.

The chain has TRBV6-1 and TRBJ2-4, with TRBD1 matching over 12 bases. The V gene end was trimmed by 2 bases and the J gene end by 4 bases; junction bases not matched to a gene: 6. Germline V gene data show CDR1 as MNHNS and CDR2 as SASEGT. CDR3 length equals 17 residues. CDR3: CASSETPGQGAKNIQYF. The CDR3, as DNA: TGTGCCAGCAGTGAAACACCGGGACAGGGGGCTAAAAACATTCAGTACTTC.

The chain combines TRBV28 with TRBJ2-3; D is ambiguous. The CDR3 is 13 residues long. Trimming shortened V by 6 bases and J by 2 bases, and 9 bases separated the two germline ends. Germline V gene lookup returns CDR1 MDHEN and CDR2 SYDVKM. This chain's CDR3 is CASRSTSTDTQYF. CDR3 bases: TGTGCCAGCAGGTCTACTTCCACAGATACGCAGTATTTT.

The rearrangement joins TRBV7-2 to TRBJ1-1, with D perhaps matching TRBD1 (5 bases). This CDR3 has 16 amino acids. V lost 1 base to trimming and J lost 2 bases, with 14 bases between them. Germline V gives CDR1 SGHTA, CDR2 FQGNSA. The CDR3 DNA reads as TGTGCCAGCAGCTTAGTCGGTGCGGGGACCAACACTGAAGCTTTCTTT. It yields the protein CASSLVGAGTNTEAFF. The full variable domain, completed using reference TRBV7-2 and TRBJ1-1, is GAGVSQSPSNKVTEKGKDVELRCDPISGHTALYWYRQSLGQGLEFLIYFQGNSAPDKSGLPSDRFSAERTGGSVSTLTIQRTQQEDSAVYLCASSLVGAGTNTEAFFGQGTRLTVV.

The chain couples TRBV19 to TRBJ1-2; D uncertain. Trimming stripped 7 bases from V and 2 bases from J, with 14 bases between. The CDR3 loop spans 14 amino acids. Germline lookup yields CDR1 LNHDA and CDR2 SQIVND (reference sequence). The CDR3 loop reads CASTFQGGNYGYTF. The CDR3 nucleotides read TGTGCCAGTACCTTTCAAGGAGGCAACTATGGCTACACCTTC.

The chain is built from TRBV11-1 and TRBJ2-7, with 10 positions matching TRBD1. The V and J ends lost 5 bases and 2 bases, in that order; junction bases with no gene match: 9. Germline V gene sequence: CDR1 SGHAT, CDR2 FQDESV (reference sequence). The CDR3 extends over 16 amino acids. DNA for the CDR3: TGTGCCAGCAGCCCTCGGGGCGGGACAGGGGCCTACGAGCAGTACTTC. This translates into CASSPRGGTGAYEQYF.

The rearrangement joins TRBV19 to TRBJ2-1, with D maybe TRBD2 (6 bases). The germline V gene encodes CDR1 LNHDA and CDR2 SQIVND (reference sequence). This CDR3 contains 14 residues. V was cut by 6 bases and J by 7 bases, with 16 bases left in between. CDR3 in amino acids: CASSLNPRGNEQFF. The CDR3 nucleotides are TGTGCCAGTAGCTTAAACCCCCGGGGGAATGAGCAGTTCTTC.

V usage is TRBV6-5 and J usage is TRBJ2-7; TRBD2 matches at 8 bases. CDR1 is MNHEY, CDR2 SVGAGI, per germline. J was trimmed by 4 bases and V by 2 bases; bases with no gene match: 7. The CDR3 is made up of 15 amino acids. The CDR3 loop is CASSYGGGRGYEQYF. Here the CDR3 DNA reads TGTGCCAGCAGTTACGGCGGGGGGCGAGGGTACGAGCAGTACTTC.

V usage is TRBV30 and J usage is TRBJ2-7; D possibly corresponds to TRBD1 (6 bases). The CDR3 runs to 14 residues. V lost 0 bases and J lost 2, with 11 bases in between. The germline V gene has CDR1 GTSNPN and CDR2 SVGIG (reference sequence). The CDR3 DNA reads TGTGCCTGGAGTGTACAGTCAGGGGCCTACGAGCAGTACTTC. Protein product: CAWSVQSGAYEQYF.

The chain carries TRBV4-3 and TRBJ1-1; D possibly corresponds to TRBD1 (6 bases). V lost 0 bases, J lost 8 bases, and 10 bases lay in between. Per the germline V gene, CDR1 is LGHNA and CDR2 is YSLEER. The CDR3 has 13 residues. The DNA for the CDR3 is TGCGCCAGCAGCCAAGATTTACAGGGCGAAGCTTTCTTT. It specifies CASSQDLQGEAFF.

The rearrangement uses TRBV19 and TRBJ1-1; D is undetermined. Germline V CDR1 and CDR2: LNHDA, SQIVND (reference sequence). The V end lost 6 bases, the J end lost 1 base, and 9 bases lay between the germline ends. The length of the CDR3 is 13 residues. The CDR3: CASRASENTEAFF. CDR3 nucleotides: TGTGCCAGTAGAGCCAGCGAGAACACTGAAGCTTTCTTT.

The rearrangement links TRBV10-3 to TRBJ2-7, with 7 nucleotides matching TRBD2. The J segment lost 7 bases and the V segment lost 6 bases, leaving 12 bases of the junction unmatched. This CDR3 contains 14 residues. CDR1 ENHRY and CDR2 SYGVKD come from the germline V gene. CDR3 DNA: TGTGCCATCAGCGTCTCGGGACGGGGAGGGGAGCAGTACTTC. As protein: CAISVSGRGGEQYF.

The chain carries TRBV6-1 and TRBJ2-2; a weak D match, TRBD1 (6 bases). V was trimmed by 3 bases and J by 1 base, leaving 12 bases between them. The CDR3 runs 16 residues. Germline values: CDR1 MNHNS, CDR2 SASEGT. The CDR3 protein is CASSEDRIKNTGELFF. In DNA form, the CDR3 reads TGTGCCAGCAGTGAGGACAGAATAAAGAACACCGGGGAGCTGTTTTTT.

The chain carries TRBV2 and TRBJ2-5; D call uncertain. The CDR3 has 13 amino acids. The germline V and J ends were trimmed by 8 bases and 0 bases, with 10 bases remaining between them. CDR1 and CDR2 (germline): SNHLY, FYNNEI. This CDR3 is CASRANYQETQYF. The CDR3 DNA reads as TGTGCCAGCCGAGCGAACTACCAAGAGACCCAGTACTTC.

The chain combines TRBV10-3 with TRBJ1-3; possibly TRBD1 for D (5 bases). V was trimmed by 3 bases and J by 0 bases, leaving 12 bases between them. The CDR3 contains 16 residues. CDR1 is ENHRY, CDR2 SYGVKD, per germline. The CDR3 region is CAISDSGASSGNTIYF. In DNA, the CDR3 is TGTGCCATCAGTGACTCCGGGGCCTCCTCTGGAAACACCATATATTTT.

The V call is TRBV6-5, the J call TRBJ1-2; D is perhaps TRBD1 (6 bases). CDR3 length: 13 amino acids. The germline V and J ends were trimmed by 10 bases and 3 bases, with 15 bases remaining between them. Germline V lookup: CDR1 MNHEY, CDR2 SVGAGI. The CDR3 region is CATVGGADYGYTF. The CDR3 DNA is TGTGCCACGGTGGGGGGCGCGGACTATGGCTACACCTTC.

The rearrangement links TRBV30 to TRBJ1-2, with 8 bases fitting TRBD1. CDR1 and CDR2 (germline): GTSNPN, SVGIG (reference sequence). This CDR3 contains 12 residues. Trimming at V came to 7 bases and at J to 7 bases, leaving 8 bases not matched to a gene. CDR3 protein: CASETGARGYTF. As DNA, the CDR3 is TGTGCCTCAGAGACAGGGGCCCGTGGCTACACCTTC.

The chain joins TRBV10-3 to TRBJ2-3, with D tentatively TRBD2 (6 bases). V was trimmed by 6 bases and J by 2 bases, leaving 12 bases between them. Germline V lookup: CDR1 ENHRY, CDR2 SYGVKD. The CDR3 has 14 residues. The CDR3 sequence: CAIRGGLDTDTQYF. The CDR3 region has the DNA TGTGCCATCAGGGGGGGACTGGACACAGATACGCAGTATTTT.

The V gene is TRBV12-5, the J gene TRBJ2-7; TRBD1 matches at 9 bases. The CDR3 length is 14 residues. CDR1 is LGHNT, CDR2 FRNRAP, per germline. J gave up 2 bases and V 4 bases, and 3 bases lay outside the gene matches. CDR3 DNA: TGTGCTAGTGGTTCAAGGACAGGGGCCTACGAGCAGTACTTC. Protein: CASGSRTGAYEQYF.

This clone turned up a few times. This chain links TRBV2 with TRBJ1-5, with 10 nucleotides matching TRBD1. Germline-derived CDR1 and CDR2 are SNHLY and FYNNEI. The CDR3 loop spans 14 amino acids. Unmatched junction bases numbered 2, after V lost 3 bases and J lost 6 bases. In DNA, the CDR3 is TGTGCCAGCAGTGAGGACAGGGGGACTCAGCCCCAGCATTTT. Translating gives CASSEDRGTQPQHF.